Listed here is a single T cell receptor beta chain. As yet, its antigen is unknown. The CDR3 has 13 amino acids. Trimming took 4 bases from V and 6 from J, leaving 16 bases between them. Per germline, CDR1 SQVTM and CDR2 ANQGSEA. This sample stems from a study of T-cell memory formation after mild COVID-19. Looking at the study overall: Largely donor-specific TCR clusters were found. Findings of the study overall: Cross-reactive memory apparently joined, as some responding clones appeared in pre-infection memory. The main location of contracting CD4+ clones was CM and EM, and that of contracting CD8+ clones was EMRA.

MiXCR, applied by TCRdb to the 5' RACE reads, yields one record per CDR3 protein. Among around 180,000 distinct CDR3 sequences listed, 15% to 20% were seen once. The receptor was isolated from an adult woman who had mild COVID-19 (a few samples of this study predate the infection). Cell type and time point are not known. The genes are TRBV29-1 and TRBJ2-7; the D gene is possibly TRBD1 (6 bases). The source material was PBMCs or a T cell subset sorted from them (not recorded which). CDR3 amino acids: CSVAGVGLAEQYF. The CDR3 coding sequence is TGCAGCGTTGCAGGGGTAGGGCTTGCCGAGCAGTACTTC.